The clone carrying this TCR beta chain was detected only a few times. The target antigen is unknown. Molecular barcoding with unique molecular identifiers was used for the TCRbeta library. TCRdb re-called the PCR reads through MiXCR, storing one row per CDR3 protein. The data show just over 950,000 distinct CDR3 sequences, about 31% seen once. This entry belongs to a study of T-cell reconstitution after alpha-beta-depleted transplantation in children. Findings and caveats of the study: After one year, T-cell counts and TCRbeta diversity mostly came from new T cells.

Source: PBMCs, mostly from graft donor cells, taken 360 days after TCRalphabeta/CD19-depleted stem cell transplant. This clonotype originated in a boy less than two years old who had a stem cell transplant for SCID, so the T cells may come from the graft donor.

Here the CDR3 reads CASSFDGQGWPPLHF. The CDR3 DNA follows: TGTGCCAGCAGCTTTGATGGGCAGGGCTGGCCACCCCTCCACTTT. The chain links TRBV7-2 to TRBJ1-6; possibly TRBD1 for D (5 bases). The germline V gene has CDR1 SGHTA and CDR2 FQGNSA. Trimming shortened V by 3 bases and J by 11 bases, and 17 bases separated the two germline ends. The CDR3 sequence is 15 residues long.